The next 25 T cell receptor beta chains were all read from a single sample in a study of blood T cell repertoires in COVID-19. Measured with immunoSEQ multiplex PCR; TCRdb has only the in-frame clones, and not every one. The sample includes tens of thousands of clones, around 80% of them seen just once. Source material: peripheral blood. The receptors were gathered from a man between 65 and 85 years old who had recovered from COVID-19.

This clone showed up just once. This chain links TRBV12-3 or TRBV12-4 with TRBJ2-2; the D is unclear. Trimming cost V 10 bases and J 1 base, with 4 bases left between them. The CDR3 has 11 amino acids. The chain's CDR3 is CATMNTGELFF. The CDR3 DNA sequence: TGTGCCACCATGAACACCGGGGAGCTGTTTTTT.

The chain is built from TRBV7-8 and TRBJ2-2, with 8 positions matching TRBD1. V lost 5 bases, J lost 6 bases, and 2 bases stayed unmatched. The CDR3 has 13 amino acids. Germline CDR1 reads SGHVS; CDR2 reads FQNEAQ. The CDR3 region has the DNA TGTGCCAGCAGCCCACAGGGGGCCGGGGAGCTGTTTTTT. Translating gives CASSPQGAGELFF.

V and J are TRBV6-1 and TRBJ2-7, with 8 positions matching TRBD2. The CDR3 length is 16 residues. Germline loops: CDR1 MNHNS, CDR2 SASEGT. V trimming: 3 bases; J trimming: 0 bases; junction bases outside the gene matches: 7. The CDR3 loop is CASSDAGGLSSYEQYF. The CDR3 nucleotides read TGTGCCAGCAGTGACGCGGGAGGTCTTAGCTCCTACGAGCAGTACTTC.

This clone has only one observation. The chain links TRBV9 to TRBJ1-1, with D perhaps matching TRBD1 (5 bases). Trimming cost V 4 bases and J 1 base, with 17 bases left between them. CDR1 is SGDLS and CDR2 is YYNGEE in the germline V gene. The CDR3 has 16 residues. CDR3 protein: CASSPGGAFANTEAFF. The CDR3 nucleotides are TGTGCCAGCAGCCCCGGAGGGGCGTTCGCGAACACTGAAGCTTTCTTT.

This clone was picked up a small number of times. The chain employs TRBV13 and TRBJ1-6; D is ambiguous. There are 15 residues in the CDR3. The V end lost 2 bases, the J end lost 5 bases, and 10 bases lay between the germline ends. The germline V gene has CDR1 PRHDT and CDR2 FYEKMQ (reference sequence). Here the CDR3 DNA reads TGTGCCAGCAGCTTAATGTCAGGTGATAATTCACCCCTCCACTTT. Its translation is CASSLMSGDNSPLHF. The full variable domain, in which reference TRBV13 and TRBJ1-6 provide the parts outside the CDR3, is AAGVIQSPRHLIKEKRETATLKCYPIPRHDTVYWYQQGPGQDPQFLISFYEKMQSDKGSIPDRFSAQQFSDYHSELNMSSLELGDSALYFCASSLMSGDNSPLHFGNGTRLTVT.

V usage is TRBV7-6 and J usage is TRBJ1-2; D is unclear. The V gene's germline CDR1 is SGHVS and CDR2 FNYEAQ. The CDR3 totals 15 residues. Deletions cut 5 bases from V and 4 bases from J, with 17 bases between. CDR3 coding DNA: TGTGCCAGCAGCCGAACCGGGGATCGGGGCTATGGCTACACCTTC. It translates to CASSRTGDRGYGYTF.

This clone came up once. The V call is TRBV7-6, the J call TRBJ1-3, with D possibly TRBD1 on 5 matching bases. V lost 1 base and J lost 1, with 11 bases in between. The CDR3 runs to 16 residues. Germline CDR1 SGHVS, CDR2 FNYEAQ. The CDR3 sequence is CASSLGGSGSGNTIYF. CDR3 bases: TGTGCCAGCAGCTTAGGAGGTTCAGGGTCTGGAAACACCATATATTTT. The variable domain in full, with the rest retrieved from reference TRBV7-6 and TRBJ1-3, is GAGVSQSPRYKVTKRGQDVALRCDPISGHVSLYWYRQALGQGPEFLTYFNYEAQQDKSGLPNDRFSAERPEGSISTLTIQRTEQRDSAMYRCASSLGGSGSGNTIYFGEGSWLTVV.

The CDR3 DNA reads TGCAGCGTTGAAGCGTCTGTGGCCAATCCGGGACAGGGGTCGGGGGAGCAGTACTTC. Residues: CSVEASVANPGQGSGEQYF. This sequence joins TRBV29-1 and TRBJ2-7, with 10 bases that match TRBD1. CDR3 length: 19 residues. V shed 1 base and J 7 bases; nucleotides not matched to a gene: 22. Germline V gene data show CDR1 as SQVTM and CDR2 as ANQGSEA.

This clone was counted a single time. The chain couples TRBV5-4 to TRBJ1-1; 7 nucleotides agree with TRBD1. Germline V gives CDR1 SGHNT, CDR2 YYREEE (reference sequence). The CDR3 contains 15 residues. V lost 4 bases, J lost 2 bases, and 8 bases stayed unmatched. CDR3 DNA sequence: TGTGCCAGCAGCCAAGGGGGCAGGACTAACACTGAAGCTTTCTTT. This translates into CASSQGGRTNTEAFF. Variable domain in full (rest from reference TRBV5-4 and TRBJ1-1): ETGVTQSPTHLIKTRGQQVTLRCSSQSGHNTVSWYQQALGQGPQFIFQYYREEENGRGNFPPRFSGLQFPNYSSELNVNALELDDSALYLCASSQGGRTNTEAFFGQGTRLTVV.

The chain couples TRBV7-9 to TRBJ1-4, with D perhaps matching TRBD1 (6 bases). In germline, CDR1 is SEHNR, CDR2 FQNEAQ (reference sequence). V lost 2 bases, J lost 6 bases, and 10 bases lay in between. The CDR3 contains 14 residues. CDR3 loop: CASSLRQDDEKLFF. DNA for the CDR3: TGTGCCAGCAGCTTACGACAGGATGATGAAAAACTGTTTTTT.

Details on this clone: The sample carries other DNA sequences with the same CDR3. This chain uses TRBV7-2 with TRBJ2-2; D may be TRBD1 (5 bases). CDR3 length: 13 residues. From germline, CDR1 is SGHTA and CDR2 FQGNSA. The V gene lost 0 bases and the J gene lost 6 bases, with 5 bases spanning the gap. CDR3 in DNA: TGTGCCAGCAGCTTAGCAGGGGCCGGGGAGCTGTTTTTT. It codes for CASSLAGAGELFF.

This chain links TRBV6-5 with TRBJ1-6, with TRBD1 matching over 10 bases. V was clipped by 7 bases and J by 8 bases; unmatched bases: 8. The V gene's germline CDR1 is MNHEY and CDR2 SVGAGI. This CDR3 region has 15 residues. The CDR3 DNA reads TGTGCCAGCAACACGGGGGGACAGGGGCATTCACCCCTCCACTTT. Protein sequence: CASNTGGQGHSPLHF.

The rearrangement uses TRBV3-1 (or the pseudogene TRBV3-2) and TRBJ1-1, with 8 positions matching TRBD1. Germline V CDR1 and CDR2: LGHDT, YNNKEL (reference sequence). Losses at the gene ends were 7 bases for V and 5 bases for J; bases not matched to a gene: 15. CDR3 length: 16 amino acids. CDR3 sequence reads: CASTAVGQGGGTEAFF. The CDR3 nucleotides are TGTGCCAGCACCGCCGTCGGACAGGGAGGTGGGACTGAAGCTTTCTTT.

The chain carries TRBV4-3 and TRBJ2-5, with 9 bases that match TRBD2. CDR3 length: 16 residues. Germline V gene lookup returns CDR1 LGHNA and CDR2 YSLEER. The V and J ends lost 0 bases and 6 bases, in that order; junction bases with no gene match: 8. The CDR3 nucleotides are TGCGCCAGCAGCCAAGAGTCCGGACTAGCGACAAAGACCCAGTACTTC. Translation gives CASSQESGLATKTQYF.

A few counts support this clone. In the same sample, other DNA sequences code for this CDR3. The genes are TRBV18 and TRBJ1-1, with 9 bases matching TRBD1. CDR1 and CDR2 (germline): KGHSH, LQKENI. The trim removed 3 bases at V and 3 bases at J, leaving 5 bases unmatched. The CDR3 runs 15 residues. The CDR3 bases are TGTGCCAGCTCACCGGGACAGGGTAGGGACACTGAAGCTTTCTTT. Residues: CASSPGQGRDTEAFF.

The chain has TRBV7-2 and TRBJ1-2; D is unclear. V lost 6 bases and J lost 5, with 13 bases in between. The CDR3 is made up of 13 amino acids. From germline, CDR1 is SGHTA and CDR2 FQGNSA. CDR3: CASSPTVQYGYTF. Written as DNA, the CDR3 is TGTGCCAGCAGTCCTACAGTACAATATGGCTACACCTTC. The full variable domain, in which reference TRBV7-2 and TRBJ1-2 provide the parts outside the CDR3, is GAGVSQSPSNKVTEKGKDVELRCDPISGHTALYWYRQSLGQGLEFLIYFQGNSAPDKSGLPSDRFSAERTGGSVSTLTIQRTQQEDSAVYLCASSPTVQYGYTFGSGTRLTVV.

V is TRBV9 and J is TRBJ1-6; 8 nucleotides agree with TRBD1. CDR1 SGDLS and CDR2 YYNGEE come from the germline V gene. Trimming at V came to 3 bases and at J to 8 bases, leaving 7 bases not matched to a gene. The CDR3 is 15 residues long. The DNA for the CDR3 is TGTGCCAGCAGCGCAGTACAGGGGGGGGATTCACCCCTCCACTTT. Amino acid sequence: CASSAVQGGDSPLHF.

V is TRBV29-1 and J is TRBJ1-2, with a weak D call TRBD1 (6 bases). CDR3 size: 12 residues. The V end lost 4 bases, the J end lost 3 bases, and 9 bases lay between the germline ends. Per the germline V gene, CDR1 is SQVTM and CDR2 is ANQGSEA. In nucleotides, the CDR3 is TGCAGCGTTGGGACAGTCGACTATGGCTACACCTTC. As protein: CSVGTVDYGYTF.

The V call is TRBV10-3, the J call TRBJ1-5, with a tentative D call TRBD1 (5 bases). The germline V gene has CDR1 ENHRY and CDR2 SYGVKD. The V end lost 11 bases, the J end lost 7 bases, and 21 bases lay between the germline ends. The CDR3 covers 14 residues. Here the CDR3 reads CAAREGQGEQPQHF. The CDR3 DNA sequence: TGTGCCGCTCGAGAAGGACAAGGTGAGCAGCCCCAGCATTTT.

The chain links TRBV5-1 to TRBJ2-3; no clear D gene. The germline V gene encodes CDR1 SGHRS and CDR2 YFSETQ. V was pared by 4 bases and J by 4 bases, with 19 bases between. The CDR3 loop spans 16 amino acids. The CDR3 sequence: CASSPALTLSADTQYF. The CDR3 coding sequence is TGCGCCAGCAGCCCCGCCCTGACTCTGAGTGCAGATACGCAGTATTTT.

This clone has more than one count but fewer than ten. The V and J genes are TRBV14 and TRBJ1-4, with TRBD1 identical over 9 bases. The CDR3 length is 16 residues. Germline trimming cut 3 bases from V and 4 bases from J; bases unmatched to any gene: 6. Germline V gene lookup returns CDR1 SGHDN and CDR2 FVKESK. CDR3 protein: CASSQGGTGYNEKLFF. DNA of the CDR3: TGTGCCAGCAGCCAGGGAGGGACAGGGTATAATGAAAAACTGTTTTTT.

This chain links TRBV10-1 with TRBJ2-2, with D possibly being TRBD2 (5 bases). Trimming removed 4 bases at V and 5 bases at J, with 5 bases between. The germline V gene has CDR1 WNHNN and CDR2 SYGVQD (reference sequence). The CDR3 spans 12 residues. The CDR3 sequence: CASSGGTGELFF. CDR3 coding DNA: TGCGCCAGCAGTGGAGGGACCGGGGAGCTGTTTTTT.

This chain connects TRBV5-1 to TRBJ2-4; D call uncertain. There are 13 residues in the CDR3. Germline CDR1 reads SGHRS; CDR2 reads YFSETQ. Trimming took off 0 bases at V and 4 bases at J, with 5 bases between the two ends. CDR3 DNA: TGCGCCAGCAGCTTGGACAGTAAAAACATTCAGTACTTC. Its translation: CASSLDSKNIQYF.

The rearrangement uses TRBV19 and TRBJ1-2, with D tentatively TRBD1 (5 bases). Germline values: CDR1 LNHDA, CDR2 SQIVND (reference sequence). Trimming removed 2 bases at V and 3 bases at J, with 7 bases between. This CDR3 spans 13 amino acids. CDR3 in amino acids: CASSIQGDYGYTF. DNA for the CDR3: TGTGCCAGTAGTATACAGGGCGACTATGGCTACACCTTC.

The rearrangement uses TRBV6-2 or TRBV6-3 and TRBJ1-5; D call uncertain. The V gene's germline CDR1 is MNHEY and CDR2 SVGEGT. The CDR3 covers 12 residues. The V and J ends lost 2 bases and 5 bases respectively, with 4 bases between them. CDR3 sequence reads: CASSYRDQPQHF. As DNA, the CDR3 is TGTGCCAGCAGTTACCGAGATCAGCCCCAGCATTTT.